This note documents a single T cell receptor (beta chain) sequence. This clonotype was seen many times. This clone's antigen is unknown. No clone much larger than this one lies a single base away; base qualities are absent. These data originate in a study of T-cell reconstitution after alpha-beta-depleted transplantation in children (dated by TCRdb to between 2015 and 2016). The study in broad terms: Using TCR repertoire profiling, the study followed T-cell immune reconstitution in a quantitative way in children after TCRalphabeta/CD19-depleted allogeneic hematopoietic cell transplantation.

Inclusive of the bounding cysteine and phenylalanine, the CDR3 is 14 residues long. Only the CDR3 region is kept as DNA, spanning 42 bases read in frame from base 1. At the junction V is shortened by 4 bases and J by 5 bases, with 14 bases in between. CDR1 SEHNR and CDR2 FQNEAQ are derived from the germline V gene (reference sequence). Library generation was performed with PCR. This sample was sequenced with an Illumina HiSeq 2500. Molecular barcoding was employed in the preparation of TCR libraries, with unique molecular identifiers being used to normalize TCRbeta repertoire quantification. Through fastp at Q25 and MiXCR, TCRdb rebuilt clones from the public reads, retaining in-frame beta chains. Each record represents a unique CDR3 protein, reported with the most common genes and DNA among its rows. The sample table lists hundreds of thousands of distinct CDR3 sequences, approximately 12% of them with a count of one. The top ten constitute about 2.6% of the sample.

Material: PBMCs from the stem cell graft donor, obtained from the stem cell graft. This clonotype originated in a human donor who donated a stem cell graft to a child with acute lymphoblastic leukemia. Recombination connected TRBV7-9 to TRBJ2-5; the D gene is possibly TRBD1, with 5 bases matching. The CDR3 region has the sequence CASSSQGSGETQYF. The nucleotide sequence reads as follows: TGTGCCAGCAGCTCCCAGGGTTCTGGGGAGACCCAGTACTTC.